Below, one T cell receptor (beta chain) is given with its context. Source study methods: Amplification of reference gene primers provided the estimated nucleated cell counts. Only in-frame clones appear in the TCRdb table, and some are missing; sequencing was by immunoSEQ multiplex PCR. The DNA gave D and trimming, while V, J and clone size come from that table. The repertoire consists of roughly 500,000 clones, with roughly 89% occurring once and the leading ten covering about 1%. Patients at the Seattle site were enrolled during active infection and followed longitudinally. The sample comes from a study of blood T cell repertoires in COVID-19. Background on the study: Sources were T cells, B-cell-depleted T cells, or PBMCs; the material itself was cDNA or gDNA.

The length of the CDR3 is 13 residues. J was trimmed by 10 bases and V by 7 bases; bases with no gene match: 6. Germline values: CDR1 LNHDA, CDR2 SQIVND (reference sequence). Sequencing used peripheral blood. The gene calls are TRBV19 and TRBJ1-6, with 8 bases lining up with TRBD1. This clonotype originated in a man aged 18 to 30 with COVID-19, enrolled during active disease. As DNA, the CDR3 is TGTGCCAGTACAGGGACAGGTGGCTCACCCCTCCACTTT. The encoded protein is CASTGTGGSPLHF. The whole variable domain, filled in from reference TRBV19 and TRBJ1-6, reads DGGITQSPKYLFRKEGQNVTLSCEQNLNHDAMYWYRQDPGQGLRLIYYSQIVNDFQKGDIAEGYSVSREKKESFPLTVTSAQKNPTAFYLCASTGTGGSPLHFGNGTRLTVT.